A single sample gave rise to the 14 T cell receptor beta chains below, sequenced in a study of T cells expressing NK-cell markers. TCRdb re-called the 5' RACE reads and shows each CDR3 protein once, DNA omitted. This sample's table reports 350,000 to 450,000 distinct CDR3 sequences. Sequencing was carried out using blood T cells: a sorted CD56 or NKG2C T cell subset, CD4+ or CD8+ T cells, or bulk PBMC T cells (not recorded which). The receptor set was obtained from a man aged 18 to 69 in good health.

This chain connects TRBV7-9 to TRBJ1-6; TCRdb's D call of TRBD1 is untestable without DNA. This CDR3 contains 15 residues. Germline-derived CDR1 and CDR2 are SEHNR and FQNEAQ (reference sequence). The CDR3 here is CASSLGTGGSSPLHF. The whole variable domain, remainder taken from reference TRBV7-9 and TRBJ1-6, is DTGVSQNPRHKITKRGQNVTFRCDPISEHNRLYWYRQTLGQGPEFLTYFQNEAQLEKSRLLSDRFSAERPKGSFSTLEIQRTEQGDSAMYLCASSLGTGGSSPLHFGNGTRLTVT.

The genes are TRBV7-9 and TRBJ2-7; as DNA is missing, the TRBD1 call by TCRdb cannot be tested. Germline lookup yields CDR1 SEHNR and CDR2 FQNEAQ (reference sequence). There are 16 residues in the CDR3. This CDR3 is CASSSVPLDRGYEQYF. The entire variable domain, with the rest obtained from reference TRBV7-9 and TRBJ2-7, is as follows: DTGVSQNPRHKITKRGQNVTFRCDPISEHNRLYWYRQTLGQGPEFLTYFQNEAQLEKSRLLSDRFSAERPKGSFSTLEIQRTEQGDSAMYLCASSSVPLDRGYEQYFGPGTRLTVT.

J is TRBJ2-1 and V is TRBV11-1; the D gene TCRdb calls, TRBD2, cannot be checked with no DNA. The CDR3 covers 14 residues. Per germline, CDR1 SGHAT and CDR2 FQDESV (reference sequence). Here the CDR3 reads CASSARLAGNEQFF.

This chain's CDR3 is CASIGAGGRPETQYF. This chain uses TRBV11-2 with TRBJ2-5; without DNA, the TCRdb call of TRBD2 cannot be checked. Looked up from germline, CDR1 is SGHAT and CDR2 is FQNNGV. CDR3 size: 15 residues.

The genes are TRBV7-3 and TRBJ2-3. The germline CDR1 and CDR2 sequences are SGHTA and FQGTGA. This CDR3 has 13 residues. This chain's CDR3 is CASSFVGSDTQYF.

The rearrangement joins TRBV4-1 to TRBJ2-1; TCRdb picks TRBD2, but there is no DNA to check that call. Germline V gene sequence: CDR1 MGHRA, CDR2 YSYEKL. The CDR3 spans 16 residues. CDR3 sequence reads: CASSDLGVAALNEQFF.

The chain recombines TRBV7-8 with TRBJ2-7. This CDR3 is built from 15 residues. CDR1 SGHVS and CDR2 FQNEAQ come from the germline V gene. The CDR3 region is CASSSMVGDSYEQYF. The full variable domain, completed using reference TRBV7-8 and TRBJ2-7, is GAGVSQSPRYKVAKRGQDVALRCDPISGHVSLFWYQQALGQGPEFLTYFQNEAQLDKSGLPSDRFFAERPEGSVSTLKIQRTQQEDSAVYLCASSSMVGDSYEQYFGPGTRLTVT.

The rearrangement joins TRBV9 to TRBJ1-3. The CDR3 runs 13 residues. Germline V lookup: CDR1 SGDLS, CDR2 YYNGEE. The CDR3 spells CASTEGDGNTIYF.

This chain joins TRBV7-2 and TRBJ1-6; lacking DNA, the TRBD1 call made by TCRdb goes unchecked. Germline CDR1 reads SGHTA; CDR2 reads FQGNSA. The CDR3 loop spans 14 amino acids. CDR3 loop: CASSHRTDNSPLHF.

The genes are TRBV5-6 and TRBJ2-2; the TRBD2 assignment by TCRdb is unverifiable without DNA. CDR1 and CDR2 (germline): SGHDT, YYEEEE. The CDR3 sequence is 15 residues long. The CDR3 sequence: CASSRGLDNTGELFF.

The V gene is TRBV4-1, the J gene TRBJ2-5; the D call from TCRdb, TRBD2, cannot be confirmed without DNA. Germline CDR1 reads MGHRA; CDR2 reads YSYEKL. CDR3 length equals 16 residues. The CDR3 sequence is CASSRIESGGRVTQYF.

CDR3 protein: CASSLAGTGSVAQYF. The J gene is TRBJ2-5, the V gene TRBV12-3 or TRBV12-4; TCRdb gives TRBD1 as the D gene, but with no DNA this cannot be confirmed. CDR3 length: 15 amino acids.

This CDR3 reads CASSLGLGYTF. J is TRBJ1-2 and V is TRBV7-8. The CDR3 extends over 11 amino acids. The germline gives CDR1 SGHVS, CDR2 FQNEAQ.

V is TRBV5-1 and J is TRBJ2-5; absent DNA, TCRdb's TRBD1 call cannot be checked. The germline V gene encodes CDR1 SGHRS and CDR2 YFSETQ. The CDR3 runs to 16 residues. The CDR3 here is CASSWGRGPNQETQYF.